This TCR beta chain is from a study of OX40 agonist ivuxolimab in advanced cancers. Systemic immunosuppression or autoimmune disease history was grounds to exclude patients. TCRdb keeps only in-frame clones here, not all; method: immunoSEQ multiplex PCR. The sample lists tens of thousands of clones, nearly 80% occurring once. Germline values: CDR1 SGHTA, CDR2 FQGNSA. The CDR3 runs 15 residues. V was pared by 1 base and J by 6 bases, with 7 bases of the junction left unmatched. The source material was CD4+ or CD8+ T cells sorted from blood, sampled in a trial of the OX40 agonist ivuxolimab. The chain links TRBV7-2 to TRBJ2-7; TRBD2 matches at 9 bases. This TCR was sampled from an adult with an advanced solid tumor such as melanoma, head and neck, liver or kidney cancer. CDR3 region: CASSLGSGGTTEQYF. The CDR3 DNA reads TGTGCCAGCAGCTTAGGGAGCGGGGGGACCACCGAGCAGTACTTC.